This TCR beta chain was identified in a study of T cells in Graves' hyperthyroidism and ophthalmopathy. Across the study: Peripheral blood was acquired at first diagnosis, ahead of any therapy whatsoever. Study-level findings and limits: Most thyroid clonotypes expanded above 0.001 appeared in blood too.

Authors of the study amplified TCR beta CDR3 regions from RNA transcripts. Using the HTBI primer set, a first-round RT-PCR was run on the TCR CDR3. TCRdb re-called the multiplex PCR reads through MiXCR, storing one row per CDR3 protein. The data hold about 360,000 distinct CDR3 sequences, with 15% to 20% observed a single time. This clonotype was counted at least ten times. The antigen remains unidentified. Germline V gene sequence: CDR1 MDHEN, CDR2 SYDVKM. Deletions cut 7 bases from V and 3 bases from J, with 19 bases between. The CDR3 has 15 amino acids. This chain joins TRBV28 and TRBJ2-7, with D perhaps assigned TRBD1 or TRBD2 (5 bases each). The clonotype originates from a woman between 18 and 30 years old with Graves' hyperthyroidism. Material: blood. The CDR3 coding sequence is TGTGCCAGCACCCAGGGAGATCCCCGCCTCTACGAGCAGTACTTC. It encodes CASTQGDPRLYEQYF.